This passage covers 25 T cell receptor beta chains from one sample sequenced in a study of graft-versus-host responses after intestinal transplantation. The data were produced by immunoSEQ multiplex PCR, yet TCRdb's version contains in-frame clones alone and is incomplete. The table lists roughly 69,000 clones, around nine tenths of them singletons. This sample comprised bone marrow, obtained 700 to 850 days after intestinal transplantation. These receptors all come from a human patient who received an intestinal transplant, so some T cells may come from the graft donor.

This clone was seen repeatedly, ten times or more. The J gene is TRBJ1-4, the V gene TRBV15; the D gene is possibly TRBD1 (5 bases). The CDR3 runs to 17 residues. Germline-derived CDR1 and CDR2 are LNHNV and YYDKDF (reference sequence). V was shortened by 4 bases and J by 4 bases, with 19 bases between the two germline ends. CDR3 residues: CATSTAGGGLHNEKLFF. CDR3 in DNA: TGTGCCACCAGCACCGCGGGGGGGGGACTTCATAATGAAAAACTGTTTTTT.

V usage is TRBV19 and J usage is TRBJ1-1; TRBD1 aligns across 8 bases. Germline-derived CDR1 and CDR2 are LNHDA and SQIVND (reference sequence). V gave up 7 bases and J gave up 1 base; unmatched junction bases: 5. The CDR3 consists of 14 residues. The CDR3 DNA reads as TGTGCCAGTACCCAGGGACAGGCGAACACTGAAGCTTTCTTT. Translating gives CASTQGQANTEAFF. The full variable domain, completed using reference TRBV19 and TRBJ1-1, is DGGITQSPKYLFRKEGQNVTLSCEQNLNHDAMYWYRQDPGQGLRLIYYSQIVNDFQKGDIAEGYSVSREKKESFPLTVTSAQKNPTAFYLCASTQGQANTEAFFGQGTRLTVV.

V usage is TRBV7-6 and J usage is TRBJ1-1; D not resolved. The CDR3 runs to 13 residues. In germline, CDR1 is SGHVS, CDR2 FNYEAQ. The V end was cut by 5 bases, the J end by 4 bases, with 11 bases between. The CDR3 is CASSLESGTEAFF. The CDR3, as DNA: TGTGCCAGCAGCCTCGAATCGGGCACTGAAGCTTTCTTT.

V gene TRBV5-5 combines with J gene TRBJ1-4; TRBD1 is a possible D gene (6 bases). The CDR3 loop spans 18 amino acids. V was shortened by 1 base and J by 6 bases, with 22 bases between the two germline ends. Germline V gene data show CDR1 as SGHKS and CDR2 as YYEKEE (reference sequence). Here the CDR3 DNA reads TGTGCCAGCAGCTTGAGGGGGGCCAGGGGCCATGACGATGAAAAACTGTTTTTT. Translating gives CASSLRGARGHDDEKLFF.

The chain uses TRBV5-1 and TRBJ2-1; TRBD1 matches 9 bases. The V and J ends lost 4 bases and 5 bases, in that order; junction bases with no gene match: 13. This CDR3 is 17 amino acids long. Germline V gives CDR1 SGHRS, CDR2 YFSETQ. The CDR3 reads CASSQGQGGKFDNEQFF. The CDR3 DNA reads TGCGCCAGCAGCCAGGGACAGGGCGGAAAATTCGACAATGAGCAGTTCTTC.

This rearrangement joins TRBV12-5 to TRBJ1-5, with D hard to call. Germline V gene data show CDR1 as LGHNT and CDR2 as FRNRAP. Trimming stripped 1 base from V and 7 bases from J, with 8 bases between. The CDR3 length is 13 residues. The CDR3 coding sequence is TGTGCTAGTGGTTTGGGACTCAGCCAGCCCCAGCATTTT. Residues: CASGLGLSQPQHF.

This clone was recorded only once. The V and J genes are TRBV19 and TRBJ1-1; D is undetermined. There are 14 residues in the CDR3. The germline V and J ends were trimmed by 7 bases and 1 base, with 13 bases remaining between them. Germline V gene data show CDR1 as LNHDA and CDR2 as SQIVND (reference sequence). The CDR3 region has the DNA TGTGCCAGTATGAGGTGGAGGGAGAACACTGAAGCTTTCTTT. This sequence encodes CASMRWRENTEAFF. The whole variable domain, filled in from reference TRBV19 and TRBJ1-1, reads DGGITQSPKYLFRKEGQNVTLSCEQNLNHDAMYWYRQDPGQGLRLIYYSQIVNDFQKGDIAEGYSVSREKKESFPLTVTSAQKNPTAFYLCASMRWRENTEAFFGQGTRLTVV.

V usage is TRBV30 and J usage is TRBJ2-1, with 12 nucleotides matching TRBD2. V shed 4 bases, J shed 7 bases, and the junction held 17 bases outside the gene matches. The CDR3 sequence is 18 residues long. Germline lookup yields CDR1 GTSNPN and CDR2 SVGIG (reference sequence). Here the CDR3 reads CAWTRIAWASGRGNEQFF. In DNA, the CDR3 is TGTGCCTGGACTAGGATCGCCTGGGCTAGCGGGAGGGGGAATGAGCAGTTCTTC.

The chain carries TRBV28 and TRBJ1-3, with D tentatively TRBD1 (5 bases). This CDR3 has 16 residues. Germline CDR1 is MDHEN and CDR2 is SYDVKM. V lost 3 bases and J 0 bases, leaving 12 bases between the germline ends. DNA of the CDR3: TGTGCCAGCAGTTTTCCTGGACAAAACTCTGGAAACACCATATATTTT. This encodes CASSFPGQNSGNTIYF.

This clone was counted once. The V call is TRBV5-1, the J call TRBJ2-7, with 9 nucleotides matching TRBD1. Germline loops: CDR1 SGHRS, CDR2 YFSETQ. This CDR3 is built from 14 residues. The J segment lost 3 bases and the V segment lost 7 bases, leaving 8 bases of the junction unmatched. CDR3 sequence: CASSPQDRGYEQYF. For the CDR3, the DNA is TGCGCCAGCTCCCCCCAGGACAGGGGCTACGAGCAGTACTTC.

The rearrangement links TRBV29-1 to TRBJ2-5; 11 nucleotides agree with TRBD2. V lost 6 bases to trimming and J lost 5 bases; unmatched junction nucleotides: 2. CDR1 SQVTM and CDR2 ANQGSEA come from the germline V gene. The CDR3 extends over 12 amino acids. This CDR3 is CSVLAGGETQYF. CDR3 coding DNA: TGCAGCGTCTTAGCGGGAGGGGAGACCCAGTACTTC.

This chain links TRBV6-1 with TRBJ1-4, with D unclear. Germline CDR1 is MNHNS and CDR2 is SASEGT. V was clipped by 2 bases and J by 8 bases, with 18 bases between them. The CDR3 runs 16 residues. CDR3 DNA sequence: TGTGCCAGCAGTGAAAGGCCGTCTGGGTTGGGGGAAAAACTGTTTTTT. Residues: CASSERPSGLGEKLFF.

The chain couples TRBV30 to TRBJ1-5, with D hard to call. V lost 4 bases and J 5 bases, leaving 9 bases between the germline ends. Per the germline V gene, CDR1 is GTSNPN and CDR2 is SVGIG (reference sequence). This CDR3 region has 12 residues. The DNA of the CDR3 is TGTGCCTGGAAGCACGGGGATCAGCCCCAGCATTTT. This codes for CAWKHGDQPQHF. Using reference TRBV30 and TRBJ1-5 for the parts outside the CDR3, the full variable domain is SQTIHQWPATLVQPVGSPLSLECTVEGTSNPNLYWYRQAAGRGLQLLFYSVGIGQISSEVPQNLSASRPQDRQFILSSKKLLLSDSGFYLCAWKHGDQPQHFGDGTRLSIL.

The chain is built from TRBV5-6 and TRBJ2-2; 11 bases match TRBD1. Germline V CDR1 and CDR2: SGHDT, YYEEEE. This CDR3 spans 15 amino acids. J was trimmed by 5 bases and V by 5 bases; bases with no gene match: 5. CDR3 sequence reads: CASSGQGAWTGELFF. DNA of the CDR3: TGTGCCAGCAGTGGACAGGGGGCTTGGACCGGGGAGCTGTTTTTT.

The rearrangement uses TRBV28 and TRBJ2-7, with D possibly matching TRBD1 (6 bases). V shed 6 bases and J shed 2 bases, with 17 bases lying between them. The CDR3 covers 15 residues. The germline CDR1 and CDR2 sequences are MDHEN and SYDVKM. The CDR3 region has the DNA TGTGCCAGCAGAGACACCCGGGACAAGACCTACGAGCAGTACTTC. It encodes CASRDTRDKTYEQYF.

CDR3 DNA: TGTGCCAGCAGTTACTCTACTGCAGGGGTCCGGGAGACCCAGTACTTC. Protein product: CASSYSTAGVRETQYF. The V gene is TRBV6-5, the J gene TRBJ2-5, with D possibly TRBD1 on 6 matching bases. The V end was cut by 0 bases, the J end by 5 bases, with 16 bases between. The CDR3 consists of 16 residues. Per germline, CDR1 MNHEY and CDR2 SVGAGI.

The chain is built from TRBV7-6 and TRBJ2-7; D is unresolved. CDR1 is SGHVS and CDR2 is FNYEAQ in the germline V gene. The CDR3 is 17 amino acids. V was shortened by 0 bases and J by 0 bases, with 15 bases between the two germline ends. The CDR3 region is CASSLAVLHDGSYEQYF. The CDR3 DNA follows: TGTGCCAGCAGCTTAGCTGTTCTTCATGACGGCTCCTACGAGCAGTACTTC.

In this sample, this clone turned up many times. The CDR3 nucleotides are TGTGCCAGCAGGAACCCTAGCGGCTACACCGGGGAGCTGTTTTTT. It translates to CASRNPSGYTGELFF. The chain employs TRBV7-9 and TRBJ2-2; 7 bases line up with TRBD2. V trimming: 6 bases; J trimming: 3 bases; junction bases outside the gene matches: 7. CDR1 is SEHNR and CDR2 is FQNEAQ in the germline V gene (reference sequence). This CDR3 spans 15 amino acids.

V and J are TRBV10-3 and TRBJ2-1; D gene unclear. The CDR3 is 15 amino acids. The germline CDR1 and CDR2 sequences are ENHRY and SYGVKD. V was cut by 2 bases and J by 3 bases, with 11 bases left in between. The CDR3 DNA reads as TGTGCCATCAGTGAGGTTTACAATGGCTACAATGAGCAGTTCTTC. Protein product: CAISEVYNGYNEQFF.

The chain combines TRBV5-1 with TRBJ2-6; unclear D gene. CDR1 is SGHRS and CDR2 is YFSETQ in the germline V gene. Between the trimmed V and J ends, which lost 6 bases and 3 bases, there was a span of 13 bases. CDR3 length equals 15 residues. This CDR3 is CASMVGESGANVLTF. The CDR3 DNA is TGCGCCAGCATGGTAGGTGAGAGTGGGGCCAACGTCCTGACTTTC. Using reference TRBV5-1 and TRBJ2-6 for the parts outside the CDR3, the full variable domain is KAGVTQTPRYLIKTRGQQVTLSCSPISGHRSVSWYQQTPGQGLQFLFEYFSETQRNKGNFPGRFSGRQFSNSRSEMNVSTLELGDSALYLCASMVGESGANVLTFGAGSRLTVL.

This chain links TRBV2 with TRBJ2-1; 13 bases align to TRBD2. The V and J ends lost 6 bases and 8 bases, in that order; junction bases with no gene match: 19. CDR3 length: 19 amino acids. Germline values: CDR1 SNHLY, CDR2 FYNNEI. DNA of the CDR3: TGTGCCAGCAGCGCGCCCGGACTAGCGGGAGCGTTAAGTGGCTATGAGCAGTTCTTC. It encodes CASSAPGLAGALSGYEQFF. Full variable domain (remainder filled in from reference TRBV2 and TRBJ2-1): EPEVTQTPSHQVTQMGQEVILRCVPISNHLYFYWYRQILGQKVEFLVSFYNNEISEKSEIFDDQFSVERPDGSNFTLKIRSTKLEDSAMYFCASSAPGLAGALSGYEQFFGPGTRLTVL.

This clone was counted between two and nine times. The chain joins TRBV4-2 to TRBJ2-3; maybe TRBD2 (6 bases). Looked up from germline, CDR1 is LGHNA and CDR2 is YNFKEQ. The V end was cut by 0 bases, the J end by 0 bases, with 13 bases between. The length of the CDR3 is 17 residues. In DNA form, the CDR3 reads TGTGCCAGCAGCCAAGACCCGGGACTTAATAGCACAGATACGCAGTATTTT. As protein: CASSQDPGLNSTDTQYF.

The chain links TRBV4-1 to TRBJ2-7; TRBD1 is a possible D gene (5 bases). Looked up from germline, CDR1 is MGHRA and CDR2 is YSYEKL. The CDR3 runs 15 residues. V was shortened by 4 bases and J by 2 bases, with 15 bases between the two germline ends. CDR3: CASSPPNLQAYEQYF. CDR3 nucleotide sequence: TGCGCCAGCAGCCCTCCCAATTTACAGGCCTACGAGCAGTACTTC.

The chain joins TRBV9 to TRBJ1-4, with D perhaps matching TRBD1 (6 bases). Germline CDR1 is SGDLS and CDR2 is YYNGEE. The CDR3 covers 15 residues. The germline V and J ends were trimmed by 4 bases and 8 bases, with 18 bases remaining between them. The CDR3 reads CASSPRQAGGEKLFF. The DNA of the CDR3 is TGTGCCAGCAGCCCCCGACAGGCGGGGGGCGAAAAACTGTTTTTT.

V gene TRBV28 combines with J gene TRBJ2-3; no reliable D call. CDR1 MDHEN and CDR2 SYDVKM come from the germline V gene. CDR3 length equals 13 residues. Trimming cost V 4 bases and J 4 bases, with 9 bases left between them. The CDR3 DNA is TGTGCCAGCAGTTATATGTGGTCAGATACGCAGTATTTT. This translates into CASSYMWSDTQYF.